This T cell receptor beta chain is from a study of CD4 T cell repertoires and nickel (dated by TCRdb to the early 2020s). This clonotype appeared once. The antigen it binds to is not known. No much larger clonotype is one base removed from it; base qualities were not supplied. A solitary read yields weak support. Receptors were amplified or captured by RT-PCR. TCRdb records Illumina MiSeq as the sequencer. The public reads were quality trimmed at Q25 with fastp and then assembled into clones with MiXCR by TCRdb, keeping productive beta chains. Every entry covers one CDR3 protein and lists the most common genes and DNA from its rows. This sample is represented by 500 or so distinct CDR3 sequences; approximately 70% of them were singletons. The biggest ten clones account for 6.5% of the sample. Trimming accounts for 7 bases at V and 7 bases at J, while the number of junction bases matched to no gene is 6. CDR1 and CDR2, per the germline V gene, are MDHEN and SYDVKM. The CDR3 sequence holds 14 residues, the cysteine and phenylalanine included. Only the CDR3 region is kept as DNA, spanning 42 bases read in frame from base 1.

The sequence was collected from a human donor in a nickel allergy study, with or without nickel allergy (not recorded which). It is not recorded whether this sample comes from one donor or several. The sequenced sample consisted of CD4+ T cells from blood, not recorded whether cultured. The rearrangement joined TRBV28 to TRBJ2-2; 10 bases in the junction line up with TRBD2. The CDR3 region has the sequence CASTPSGSGGELFF. The sequenced DNA is TGTGCCAGCACGCCTAGCGGGAGCGGCGGGGAGCTGTTTTTT.